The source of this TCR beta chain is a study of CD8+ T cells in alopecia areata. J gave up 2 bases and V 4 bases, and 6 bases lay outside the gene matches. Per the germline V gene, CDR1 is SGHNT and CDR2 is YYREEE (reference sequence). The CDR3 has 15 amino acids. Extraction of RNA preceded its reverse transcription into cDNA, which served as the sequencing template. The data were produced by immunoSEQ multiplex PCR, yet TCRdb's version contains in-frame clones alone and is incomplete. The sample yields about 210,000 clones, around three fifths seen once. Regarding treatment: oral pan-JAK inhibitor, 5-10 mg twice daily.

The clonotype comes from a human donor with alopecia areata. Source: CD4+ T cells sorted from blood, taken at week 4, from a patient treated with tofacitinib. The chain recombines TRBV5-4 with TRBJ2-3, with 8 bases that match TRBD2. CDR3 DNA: TGTGCCAGCAGCCCTTTTAGCGGGGCCACAGATACGCAGTATTTT. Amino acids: CASSPFSGATDTQYF.